The 9 T cell receptor beta chains below were found in one sample sequenced in a study of siplizumab effects on memory and regulatory T cells. The protocol was immunoSEQ multiplex PCR, while the TCRdb copy is restricted to in-frame clones and leaves out a portion. Of about 120,000 clones in the sample, approximately 94% were seen once. Sequencing input: non-Treg CD4+ T cells sorted from blood. All receptors derive from a human donor in good health.

This clone appeared a single time. The CDR3 DNA reads TGTGCCAGCAGGCGGGCAGCATATGGCTACACCTTC. This translates into CASRRAAYGYTF. The J gene is TRBJ1-2, the V gene TRBV6-5; no definite D call. Germline-derived CDR1 and CDR2 are MNHEY and SVGAGI. The ends were cut back, 6 bases at V and 5 bases at J, with 10 bases in the middle. The CDR3 extends over 12 amino acids.

This clone appeared a single time. The chain joins TRBV5-4 to TRBJ2-2; D remains ambiguous. Germline CDR1 and CDR2: SGHNT and YYREEE (reference sequence). The V end was cut by 2 bases, the J end by 6 bases, with 8 bases between. The CDR3 is 13 residues long. CDR3 amino acids: CASSFVGAGELFF. Written as DNA, the CDR3 is TGTGCCAGCAGCTTCGTCGGAGCCGGGGAGCTGTTTTTT.

The V and J genes are TRBV5-5 and TRBJ2-1, with 8 bases matching TRBD1. V shed 4 bases and J 7 bases; nucleotides not matched to a gene: 13. Germline assignment: CDR1 SGHKS and CDR2 YYEKEE (reference sequence). CDR3 length: 16 residues. CDR3 sequence (DNA): TGTGCCAGCAGCATGTCAGGGGGCGCGGGTGGGAATGAGCAGTTCTTC. As protein: CASSMSGGAGGNEQFF.

The chain couples TRBV6-1 to TRBJ2-5; no clear D gene. Trimming left V 3 bases short and J 5 bases short, with 4 bases between. Germline CDR1 and CDR2: MNHNS and SASEGT. The CDR3 runs 11 residues. CDR3 sequence reads: CASSDRETQYF. The CDR3 region has the DNA TGTGCCAGCAGTGATCGTGAGACCCAGTACTTC.

This clone was counted between two and nine times. This specimen includes other DNA sequences encoding the same CDR3. In DNA form, the CDR3 reads TGCGCCAGCAGCTTGGGTGCTGACACTGAAGCTTTCTTT. Translation gives CASSLGADTEAFF. This chain links TRBV5-1 with TRBJ1-1; unclear D gene. Germline CDR1 is SGHRS and CDR2 is YFSETQ. Trimming cost V 0 bases and J 3 bases, with 6 bases left between them. The CDR3 loop spans 13 amino acids.

This clone has only one observation. The chain uses TRBV28 and TRBJ2-1, with a possible D match to TRBD2 (6 bases). V was pared by 6 bases and J by 6 bases, with 21 bases between. Per the germline V gene, CDR1 is MDHEN and CDR2 is SYDVKM. CDR3 length: 16 residues. The CDR3 nucleotides are TGTGCCAGCAGCCGGACTAACGCGGGAACGGGCAATGAGCAGTTCTTC. The encoded protein is CASSRTNAGTGNEQFF.

The chain employs TRBV15 and TRBJ1-4; D is ambiguous. Per the germline V gene, CDR1 is LNHNV and CDR2 is YYDKDF (reference sequence). With 1 base removed from V and 5 bases from J, the gap between germline ends came to 11 bases. The CDR3 sequence is 15 residues long. The DNA of the CDR3 is TGTGCCACCAGCAGAGGAAGAAGCGGGAATGAAAAACTGTTTTTT. This sequence encodes CATSRGRSGNEKLFF.

V is TRBV5-6 and J is TRBJ2-7; D unresolved. Germline CDR1 is SGHDT and CDR2 is YYEEEE. This CDR3 region has 13 residues. The V end was cut by 6 bases, the J end by 3 bases, with 13 bases between. In nucleotides, the CDR3 is TGTGCCAGCACCCGAGAGATGTACTACGAGCAGTACTTC. It yields the protein CASTREMYYEQYF. The full variable domain, in which reference TRBV5-6 and TRBJ2-7 provide the parts outside the CDR3, is DAGVTQSPTHLIKTRGQQVTLRCSPKSGHDTVSWYQQALGQGPQFIFQYYEEEERQRGNFPDRFSGHQFPNYSSELNVNALLLGDSALYLCASTREMYYEQYFGPGTRLTVT.

The sample holds one count of this clone. This sequence joins TRBV19 and TRBJ2-1, with TRBD2 matching 13 bases. CDR3 length equals 17 residues. The trim removed 4 bases at V and 7 bases at J, leaving 10 bases unmatched. From germline, CDR1 is LNHDA and CDR2 SQIVND (reference sequence). The CDR3 nucleotides are TGTGCCAGTAGTACCTCTGGACTAGCGGGGGCCCTGAATGAGCAGTTCTTC. This codes for CASSTSGLAGALNEQFF.